The T cell receptor beta chain under discussion was sequenced for a study of CD8 T cells in Susac syndrome. Random hexamers were used to reverse transcribe the RNA input (roughly 0.5 to 1 ug). TCRdb re-called the immunoSEQ multiplex PCR reads with MiXCR, one entry per CDR3 protein. The table shows some 150,000 distinct CDR3 sequences, with approximately 95% occurring only once. The length of the CDR3 is 11 residues. Germline V gene sequence: CDR1 MDHEN, CDR2 SYDVKM. V lost 7 bases and J lost 2, with 5 bases in between. Sequencing of TCR beta was performed on blood CD8+ and CD4+ T cells. The rearrangement joins TRBV28 to TRBJ2-5; D is uncertain. Sequenced: CD8+ T cells from PBMCs. The source is a human donor in good health. This CDR3 is CASTLQETQYF. DNA of the CDR3: TGTGCCAGCACATTACAAGAGACCCAGTACTTC.